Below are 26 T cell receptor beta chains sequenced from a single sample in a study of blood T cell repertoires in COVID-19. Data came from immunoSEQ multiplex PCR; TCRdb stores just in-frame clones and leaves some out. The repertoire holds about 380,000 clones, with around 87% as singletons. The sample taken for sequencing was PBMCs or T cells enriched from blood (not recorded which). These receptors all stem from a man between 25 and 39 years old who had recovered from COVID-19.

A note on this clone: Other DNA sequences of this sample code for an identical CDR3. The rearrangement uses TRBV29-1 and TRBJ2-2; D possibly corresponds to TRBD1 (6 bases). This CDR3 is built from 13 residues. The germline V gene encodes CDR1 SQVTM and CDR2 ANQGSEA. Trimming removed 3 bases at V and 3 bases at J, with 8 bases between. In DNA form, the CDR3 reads TGCAGCGTTGACAGGGGCCACACCGGGGAGCTGTTTTTT. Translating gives CSVDRGHTGELFF.

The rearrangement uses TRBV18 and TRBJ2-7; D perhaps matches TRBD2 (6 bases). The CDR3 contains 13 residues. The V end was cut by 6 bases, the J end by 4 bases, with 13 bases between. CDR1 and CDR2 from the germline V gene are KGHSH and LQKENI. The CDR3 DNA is TGTGCCAGCTCGGGGGGACGTCTTTACGAGCAGTACTTC. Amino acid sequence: CASSGGRLYEQYF.

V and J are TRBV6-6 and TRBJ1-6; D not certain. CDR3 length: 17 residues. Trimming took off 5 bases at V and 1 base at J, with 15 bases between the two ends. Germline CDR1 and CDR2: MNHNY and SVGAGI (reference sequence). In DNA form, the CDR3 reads TGTGCCAGCAGTCCTCTCGGGATCTTATCCTATAATTCACCCCTCCACTTT. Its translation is CASSPLGILSYNSPLHF.

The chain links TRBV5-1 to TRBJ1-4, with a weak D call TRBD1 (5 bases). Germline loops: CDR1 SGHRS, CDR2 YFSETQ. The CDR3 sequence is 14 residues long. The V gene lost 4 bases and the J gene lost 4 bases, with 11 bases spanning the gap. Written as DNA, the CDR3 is TGCGCCAGCAGCGGCGGGGGACGTAATGAAAAACTGTTTTTT. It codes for CASSGGGRNEKLFF. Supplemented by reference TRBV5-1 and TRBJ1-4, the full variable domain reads KAGVTQTPRYLIKTRGQQVTLSCSPISGHRSVSWYQQTPGQGLQFLFEYFSETQRNKGNFPGRFSGRQFSNSRSEMNVSTLELGDSALYLCASSGGGRNEKLFFGSGTQLSVL.

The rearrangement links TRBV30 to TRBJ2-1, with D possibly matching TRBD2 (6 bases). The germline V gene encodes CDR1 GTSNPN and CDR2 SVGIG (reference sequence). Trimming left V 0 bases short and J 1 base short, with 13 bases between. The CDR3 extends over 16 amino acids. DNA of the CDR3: TGTGCCTGGAGTGTACTGAGTAGCGGTTCCTACAATGAGCAGTTCTTC. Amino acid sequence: CAWSVLSSGSYNEQFF.

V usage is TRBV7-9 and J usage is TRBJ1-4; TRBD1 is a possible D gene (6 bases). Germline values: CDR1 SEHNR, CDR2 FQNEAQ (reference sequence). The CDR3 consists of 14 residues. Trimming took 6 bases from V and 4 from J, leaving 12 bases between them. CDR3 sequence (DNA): TGTGCCAGCAGACCGGACAGCTTTAATGAAAAACTGTTTTTT. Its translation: CASRPDSFNEKLFF. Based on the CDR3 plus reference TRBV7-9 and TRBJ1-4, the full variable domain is DTGVSQNPRHKITKRGQNVTFRCDPISEHNRLYWYRQTLGQGPEFLTYFQNEAQLEKSRLLSDRFSAERPKGSFSTLEIQRTEQGDSAMYLCASRPDSFNEKLFFGSGTQLSVL.

The CDR3 sequence: CASSVTTGSGANVLTF. The CDR3 DNA is TGTGCCAGCAGCGTAACCACTGGCTCTGGGGCCAACGTCCTGACTTTC. This rearrangement joins TRBV9 to TRBJ2-6; D is ambiguous. The CDR3 runs to 16 residues. CDR1 SGDLS and CDR2 YYNGEE come from the germline V gene. V lost 1 base and J 0 bases, leaving 8 bases between the germline ends.

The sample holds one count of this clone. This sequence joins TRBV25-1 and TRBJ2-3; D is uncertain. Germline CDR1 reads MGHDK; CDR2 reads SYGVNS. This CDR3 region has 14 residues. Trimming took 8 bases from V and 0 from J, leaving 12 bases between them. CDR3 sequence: CASLAERSTDTQYF. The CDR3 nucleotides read TGTGCCAGCCTCGCGGAGAGAAGCACAGATACGCAGTATTTT. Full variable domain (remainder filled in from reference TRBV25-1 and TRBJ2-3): EADIYQTPRYLVIGTGKKITLECSQTMGHDKMYWYQQDPGMELHLIHYSYGVNSTEKGDLSSESTVSRIRTEHFPLTLESARPSHTSQYLCASLAERSTDTQYFGPGTRLTVL.

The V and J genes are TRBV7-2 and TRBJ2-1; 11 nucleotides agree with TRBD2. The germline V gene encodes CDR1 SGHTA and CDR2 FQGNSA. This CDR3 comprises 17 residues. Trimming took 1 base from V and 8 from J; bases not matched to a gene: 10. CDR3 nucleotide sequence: TGTGCCAGCAGCTTAGTGGTAACTAGCGGGGGTTGGGATGAGCAGTTCTTC. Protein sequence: CASSLVVTSGGWDEQFF.

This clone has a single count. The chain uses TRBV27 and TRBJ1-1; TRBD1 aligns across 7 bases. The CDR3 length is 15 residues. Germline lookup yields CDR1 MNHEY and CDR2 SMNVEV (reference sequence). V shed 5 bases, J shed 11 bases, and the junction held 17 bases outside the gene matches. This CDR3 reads CASSARQGSQKEAFF. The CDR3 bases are TGTGCCAGCAGTGCCCGACAGGGCTCGCAAAAGGAGGCTTTCTTT.

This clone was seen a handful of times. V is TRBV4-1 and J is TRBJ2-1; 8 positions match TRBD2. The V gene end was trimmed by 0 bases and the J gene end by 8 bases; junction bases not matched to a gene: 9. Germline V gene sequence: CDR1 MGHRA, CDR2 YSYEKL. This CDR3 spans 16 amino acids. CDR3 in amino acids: CASSQDFPGGPYEQFF. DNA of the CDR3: TGCGCCAGCAGCCAAGATTTCCCGGGGGGGCCGTATGAGCAGTTCTTC.

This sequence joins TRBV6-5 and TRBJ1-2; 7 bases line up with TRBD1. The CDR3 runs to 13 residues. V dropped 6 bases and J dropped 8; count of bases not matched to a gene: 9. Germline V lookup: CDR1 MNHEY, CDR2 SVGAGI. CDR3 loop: CASRTDRVVGYTF. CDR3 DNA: TGTGCCAGCAGAACTGACAGGGTAGTCGGCTACACCTTC.

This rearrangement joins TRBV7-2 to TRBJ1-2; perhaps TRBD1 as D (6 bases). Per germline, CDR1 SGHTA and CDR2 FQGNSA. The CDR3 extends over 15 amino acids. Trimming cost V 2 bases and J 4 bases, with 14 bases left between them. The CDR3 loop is CASSLSTGSPYGYTF. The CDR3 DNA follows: TGTGCCAGCAGCTTATCCACAGGGAGCCCCTATGGCTACACCTTC.

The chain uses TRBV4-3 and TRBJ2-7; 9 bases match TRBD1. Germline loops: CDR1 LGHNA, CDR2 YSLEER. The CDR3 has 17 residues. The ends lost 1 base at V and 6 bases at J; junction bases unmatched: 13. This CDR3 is CASSQVPPGQGTAEQYF. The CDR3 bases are TGCGCCAGCAGCCAAGTTCCACCGGGACAGGGTACTGCCGAGCAGTACTTC.

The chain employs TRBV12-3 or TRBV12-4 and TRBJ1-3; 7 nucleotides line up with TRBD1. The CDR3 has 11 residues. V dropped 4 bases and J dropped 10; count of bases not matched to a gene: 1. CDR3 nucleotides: TGTGCCAGCAGTTACAGGGGAACCATATATTTT. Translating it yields CASSYRGTIYF.

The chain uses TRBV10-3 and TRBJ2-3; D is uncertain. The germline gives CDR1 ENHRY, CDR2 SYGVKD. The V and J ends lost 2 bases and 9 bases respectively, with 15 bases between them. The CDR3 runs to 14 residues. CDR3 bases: TGTGCCATCAGTGAGAGTTTCTACGCCGTCACGCAGTATTTT. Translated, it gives CAISESFYAVTQYF.

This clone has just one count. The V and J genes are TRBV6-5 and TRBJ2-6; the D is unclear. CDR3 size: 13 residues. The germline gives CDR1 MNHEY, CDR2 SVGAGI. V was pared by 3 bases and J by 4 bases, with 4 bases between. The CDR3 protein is CASSYSGANVLTF. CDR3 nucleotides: TGTGCCAGCAGTTATTCAGGGGCCAACGTCCTGACTTTC.

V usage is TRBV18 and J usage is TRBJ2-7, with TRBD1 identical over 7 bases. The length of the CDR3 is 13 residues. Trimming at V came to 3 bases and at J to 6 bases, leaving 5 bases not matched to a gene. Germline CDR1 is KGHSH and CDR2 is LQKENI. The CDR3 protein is CASSPRDSGEQYF. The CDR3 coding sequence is TGTGCCAGCTCACCCCGGGACAGCGGCGAGCAGTACTTC.

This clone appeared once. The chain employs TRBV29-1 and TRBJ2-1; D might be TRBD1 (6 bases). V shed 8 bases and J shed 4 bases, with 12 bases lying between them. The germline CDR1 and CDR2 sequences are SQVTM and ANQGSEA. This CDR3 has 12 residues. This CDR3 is CSLGTYYNEQFF. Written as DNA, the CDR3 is TGCAGCCTCGGGACATATTACAATGAGCAGTTCTTC.

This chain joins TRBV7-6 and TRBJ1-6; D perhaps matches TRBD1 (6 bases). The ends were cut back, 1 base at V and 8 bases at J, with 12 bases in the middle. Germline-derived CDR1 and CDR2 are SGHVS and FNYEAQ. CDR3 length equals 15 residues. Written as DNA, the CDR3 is TGTGCCAGCAGCTTAGGGGGGGCGGGAGATTCACCCCTCCACTTT. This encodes CASSLGGAGDSPLHF. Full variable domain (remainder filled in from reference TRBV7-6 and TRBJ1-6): GAGVSQSPRYKVTKRGQDVALRCDPISGHVSLYWYRQALGQGPEFLTYFNYEAQQDKSGLPNDRFSAERPEGSISTLTIQRTEQRDSAMYRCASSLGGAGDSPLHFGNGTRLTVT.

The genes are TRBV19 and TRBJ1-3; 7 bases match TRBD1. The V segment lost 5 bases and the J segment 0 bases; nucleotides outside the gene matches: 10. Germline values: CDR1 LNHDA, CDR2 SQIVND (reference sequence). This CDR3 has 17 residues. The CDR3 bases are TGTGCCAGTAGTCCATCCAGGACAGGCTTCTCTGGAAACACCATATATTTT. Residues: CASSPSRTGFSGNTIYF.

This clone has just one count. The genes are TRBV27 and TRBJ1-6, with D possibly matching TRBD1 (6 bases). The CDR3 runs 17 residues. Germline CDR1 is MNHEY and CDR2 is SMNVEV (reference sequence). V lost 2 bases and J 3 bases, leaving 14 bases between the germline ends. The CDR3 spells CASSLEGGPGYNSPLHF. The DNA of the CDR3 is TGTGCCAGCAGTTTAGAAGGGGGACCCGGCTATAATTCACCCCTCCACTTT.

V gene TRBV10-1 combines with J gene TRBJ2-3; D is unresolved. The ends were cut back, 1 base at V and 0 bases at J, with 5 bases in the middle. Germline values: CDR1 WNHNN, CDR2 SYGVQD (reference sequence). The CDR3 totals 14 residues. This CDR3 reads CASSEWPSTDTQYF. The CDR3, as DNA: TGCGCCAGCAGTGAGTGGCCCAGCACAGATACGCAGTATTTT.

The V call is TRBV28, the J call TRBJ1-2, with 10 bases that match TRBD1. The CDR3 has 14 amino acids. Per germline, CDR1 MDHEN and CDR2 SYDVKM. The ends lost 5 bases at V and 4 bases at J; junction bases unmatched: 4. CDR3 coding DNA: TGTGCCAGCAGTCCCCGACAGGGGGCCTATGGCTACACCTTC. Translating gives CASSPRQGAYGYTF.

The CDR3 DNA follows: TGTGCCAGCAGCCCACAGGGCGGCGAAAAACTGTTTTTT. It specifies CASSPQGGEKLFF. V is TRBV3-1 (or the pseudogene TRBV3-2) and J is TRBJ1-4; TRBD1 is a possible D gene (6 bases). Per the germline V gene, CDR1 is LGHDT and CDR2 is YNNKEL (reference sequence). Trimming pared 4 bases from V and 8 bases from J, leaving 11 bases between. CDR3 size: 13 residues.

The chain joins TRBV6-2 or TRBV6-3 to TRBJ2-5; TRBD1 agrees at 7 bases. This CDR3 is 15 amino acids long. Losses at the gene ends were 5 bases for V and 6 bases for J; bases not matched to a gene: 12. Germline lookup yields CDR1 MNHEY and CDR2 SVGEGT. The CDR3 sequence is CASSQTLTGPQTQYF. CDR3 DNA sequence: TGTGCCAGCAGTCAAACTCTGACAGGGCCCCAGACCCAGTACTTC.